A single sample gave rise to the 2 T cell receptor beta chains below, sequenced in a study of OX40 agonist ivuxolimab in advanced cancers. Repertoires were generated with immunoSEQ multiplex PCR, while TCRdb's copy carries only in-frame clones and drops some. The sample has approximately 68,000 clones, approximately 87% seen once. This specimen consisted of CD4+ or CD8+ T cells sorted from blood, obtained in a trial of the OX40 agonist ivuxolimab. The receptors stem from an adult with an advanced solid tumor such as melanoma, head and neck, liver or kidney cancer.

The chain carries TRBV7-2 and TRBJ2-3; 9 bases match TRBD1. This CDR3 region has 16 residues. V shed 5 bases and J 2 bases; nucleotides not matched to a gene: 8. Germline V gene lookup returns CDR1 SGHTA and CDR2 FQGNSA. The CDR3 bases are TGTGCCAGCAGCGTCGCCGGGACAGGGTCCACAGATACGCAGTATTTT. The encoded protein is CASSVAGTGSTDTQYF.

This rearrangement joins TRBV11-2 to TRBJ1-2; maybe TRBD1 (6 bases). This CDR3 has 13 amino acids. Germline V gene lookup returns CDR1 SGHAT and CDR2 FQNNGV. V was trimmed by 5 bases and J by 7 bases, leaving 14 bases between them. This CDR3 reads CASSQGGVLGYTF. As DNA, the CDR3 is TGTGCCAGCAGCCAAGGGGGGGTTCTTGGCTACACCTTC.